These 19 T cell receptor beta chains share one sample of origin, sequenced in a study of shared clonotypes between healthy human individuals. Some clones are missing from TCRdb's copy, which holds only in-frame ones; the method was immunoSEQ multiplex PCR. The data show a few hundred thousand clones, around 72% seen once. The sequenced material came from memory CD4+ T cells sorted from blood. Subset described: CD45RA-negative fraction. The receptors here all came from a man aged 25-45 years in good health.

The chain combines TRBV13 with TRBJ1-1, with 8 nucleotides matching TRBD1. The CDR3 sequence is 18 residues long. The J segment lost 5 bases and the V segment lost 4 bases, leaving 18 bases of the junction unmatched. Germline CDR1 and CDR2: PRHDT and FYEKMQ (reference sequence). CDR3 nucleotides: TGTGCCAGCAGCTCCCCGCGACCAGGGGGCGCCCGTGGAACTGAAGCTTTCTTT. Its protein product is CASSSPRPGGARGTEAFF.

The rearrangement uses TRBV27 and TRBJ2-7, with a possible D match to TRBD1 (5 bases). The CDR3 sequence is 13 residues long. V was trimmed by 5 bases and J by 2 bases, leaving 10 bases between them. The germline V gene has CDR1 MNHEY and CDR2 SMNVEV (reference sequence). The DNA for the CDR3 is TGTGCCAGCAGTCCCACAGGACCCTACGAGCAGTACTTC. It yields the protein CASSPTGPYEQYF.

The genes are TRBV6-1 and TRBJ2-1, with D unclear. Per germline, CDR1 MNHNS and CDR2 SASEGT. Trimming took off 4 bases at V and 2 bases at J, with 6 bases between the two ends. This CDR3 contains 13 residues. The CDR3 DNA reads TGTGCCAGCAGTGGTGTCCCCTACAATGAGCAGTTCTTC. Translation: CASSGVPYNEQFF.

The genes are TRBV20-1 and TRBJ2-1; D unresolved. CDR3 length: 11 residues. Germline CDR1 and CDR2: DFQATT and SNEGSKA (reference sequence). V was cut by 6 bases and J by 7 bases, with 10 bases left in between. As DNA, the CDR3 is TGCAGTGCAAAAGGGTCTAATGAGCAGTTCTTC. The encoded protein is CSAKGSNEQFF.

The CDR3 sequence is CSVLAGGAYNEQFF. DNA of the CDR3: TGCAGCGTTCTAGCGGGGGGGGCCTACAATGAGCAGTTCTTC. The rearrangement joins TRBV29-1 to TRBJ2-1, with TRBD2 identical over 12 bases. Germline CDR1 and CDR2: SQVTM and ANQGSEA. V shed 5 bases and J 2 bases; nucleotides not matched to a gene: 1. CDR3 length equals 14 residues.

The rearrangement joins TRBV5-6 to TRBJ2-7, with TRBD1 as a possible D gene (6 bases). This CDR3 is built from 14 residues. Trimming took 7 bases from V and 3 from J, leaving 17 bases between them. Germline values: CDR1 SGHDT, CDR2 YYEEEE. CDR3 in amino acids: CASAQGTFYYEQYF. As DNA, the CDR3 is TGTGCCAGCGCTCAGGGGACCTTCTACTACGAGCAGTACTTC.

This chain uses TRBV19 with TRBJ1-2; 10 nucleotides match TRBD1. The CDR3 is made up of 15 amino acids. V lost 3 bases and J lost 8; bases outside the gene matches: 9. Germline CDR1 reads LNHDA; CDR2 reads SQIVND (reference sequence). The CDR3 DNA reads TGTGCCAGTAGTATCAAAAGGACAGGGGGAGGAGGCTACACCTTC. Its translation is CASSIKRTGGGGYTF.

The chain has TRBV30 and TRBJ2-7; D might be TRBD1 (6 bases). With 5 bases removed from V and 3 bases from J, the gap between germline ends came to 8 bases. Germline-derived CDR1 and CDR2 are GTSNPN and SVGIG (reference sequence). This CDR3 has 11 amino acids. CDR3 nucleotides: TGTGCCTGGGGACAGTTCTACGAGCAGTACTTC. It is translated as CAWGQFYEQYF.

The chain is built from TRBV6-1 and TRBJ1-4; D is uncertain. The V gene's germline CDR1 is MNHNS and CDR2 SASEGT. The V end was cut by 2 bases, the J end by 10 bases, with 11 bases between. This CDR3 contains 13 residues. CDR3 residues: CASSESIRGKLFF. The CDR3 DNA reads as TGTGCCAGCAGTGAAAGTATTAGAGGAAAACTGTTTTTT.

V usage is TRBV2 and J usage is TRBJ2-1; TRBD2 aligns across 12 bases. The length of the CDR3 is 18 residues. J lost 5 bases, V lost 0 bases, and 8 bases had no gene match. From germline, CDR1 is SNHLY and CDR2 FYNNEI. Written as DNA, the CDR3 is TGTGCCAGCAGTGAAGCCCCTCTTAGACTAGCGGGGGACAATGAGCAGTTCTTC. It yields the protein CASSEAPLRLAGDNEQFF.

Remarks on this clone: Other DNA sequences in the same sample also yield this CDR3. CDR3 nucleotides: TGCGCCAGCAGCCAAGATCGGGAGACCCAGTACTTC. Its protein is CASSQDRETQYF. The chain links TRBV4-3 to TRBJ2-5, with unresolved D. CDR1 and CDR2 from the germline V gene are LGHNA and YSLEER. The V end was cut by 0 bases, the J end by 5 bases, with 4 bases between. There are 12 residues in the CDR3.

V is TRBV15 and J is TRBJ2-5; D perhaps matches TRBD2 (6 bases). The germline gives CDR1 LNHNV, CDR2 YYDKDF (reference sequence). CDR3 length: 15 residues. V was shortened by 1 base and J by 4 bases, with 13 bases between the two germline ends. CDR3 sequence (DNA): TGTGCCACCAGCAGAGTGGGAGGAAACGGAGAGACCCAGTACTTC. Amino acids: CATSRVGGNGETQYF. The whole variable domain, filled in from reference TRBV15 and TRBJ2-5, reads DAMVIQNPRYQVTQFGKPVTLSCSQTLNHNVMYWYQQKSSQAPKLLFHYYDKDFNNEADTPDNFQSRRPNTSFCFLDIRSPGLGDTAMYLCATSRVGGNGETQYFGPGTRLLVL.

This chain joins TRBV5-4 and TRBJ2-2, with D unclear. The germline V gene has CDR1 SGHNT and CDR2 YYREEE (reference sequence). The CDR3 totals 13 residues. V lost 2 bases and J lost 6, with 8 bases in between. The CDR3 spells CASSLNFAGELFF. The CDR3 coding sequence is TGTGCCAGCAGCTTAAATTTCGCCGGGGAGCTGTTTTTT.

This clone was detected only once. The chain employs TRBV18 and TRBJ2-1; 16 nucleotides agree with TRBD2. Unmatched junction bases numbered 8, after V lost 3 bases and J lost 9 bases. The CDR3 consists of 17 residues. Germline values: CDR1 KGHSH, CDR2 LQKENI. The CDR3 loop is CASSPPGLAGGPREQFF. Here the CDR3 DNA reads TGTGCCAGCTCACCCCCGGGACTAGCGGGAGGGCCTCGTGAGCAGTTCTTC.

This clone showed up just once. The chain is built from TRBV5-4 and TRBJ2-1, with D perhaps being TRBD1 or TRBD2 (6 bases each). Trimming took 3 bases from V and 4 from J, leaving 14 bases between them. The CDR3 runs 15 residues. CDR1 is SGHNT and CDR2 is YYREEE in the germline V gene (reference sequence). The CDR3 DNA follows: TGTGCCAGCAGCTCAGGAGGGGGGCAATACAATGAGCAGTTCTTC. Protein sequence: CASSSGGGQYNEQFF.

The genes are TRBV2 and TRBJ2-1; D may be TRBD1 or TRBD2 (5 bases each). The CDR3 totals 11 residues. V shed 8 bases and J shed 4 bases, with 6 bases lying between them. The germline V gene encodes CDR1 SNHLY and CDR2 FYNNEI. CDR3 sequence: CASGGYNEQFF. The DNA of the CDR3 is TGTGCCAGCGGGGGTTACAATGAGCAGTTCTTC. Variable domain in full (rest from reference TRBV2 and TRBJ2-1): EPEVTQTPSHQVTQMGQEVILRCVPISNHLYFYWYRQILGQKVEFLVSFYNNEISEKSEIFDDQFSVERPDGSNFTLKIRSTKLEDSAMYFCASGGYNEQFFGPGTRLTVL.

V gene TRBV2 combines with J gene TRBJ2-5; weak D call: TRBD2 (5 bases). V shed 7 bases and J shed 2 bases, with 14 bases lying between them. In germline, CDR1 is SNHLY, CDR2 FYNNEI. The CDR3 is made up of 14 amino acids. This chain's CDR3 is CASMRLGLQETQYF. In nucleotides, the CDR3 is TGTGCCAGCATGCGGCTCGGACTGCAAGAGACCCAGTACTTC.

This clone was found once. CDR3 amino acids: CASSFLDTGANVLTF. CDR3 nucleotide sequence: TGTGCCAGCAGCTTTCTGGACACTGGGGCCAACGTCCTGACTTTC. V and J are TRBV5-5 and TRBJ2-6, with D perhaps TRBD1 (5 bases). Looked up from germline, CDR1 is SGHKS and CDR2 is YYEKEE (reference sequence). The CDR3 consists of 15 residues. Between the trimmed V and J ends, which lost 2 bases and 2 bases, there was a span of 8 bases.

This clone was observed many times. The sample carries other DNA sequences with the same CDR3. The chain uses TRBV7-2 and TRBJ2-6; D is unclear. CDR1 is SGHTA, CDR2 FQGNSA, per germline. This CDR3 comprises 15 residues. V shed 1 base and J shed 4 bases, with 8 bases lying between them. CDR3 nucleotide sequence: TGTGCCAGCAGCTTAGGTAGGACCGGGGCCAACGTCCTGACTTTC. This encodes CASSLGRTGANVLTF. The whole variable domain, remainder taken from reference TRBV7-2 and TRBJ2-6, is GAGVSQSPSNKVTEKGKDVELRCDPISGHTALYWYRQSLGQGLEFLIYFQGNSAPDKSGLPSDRFSAERTGGSVSTLTIQRTQQEDSAVYLCASSLGRTGANVLTFGAGSRLTVL.